The 12 T cell receptor beta chains in this list originate from one sample, sequenced in a study of T-cell reconstitution after alpha-beta-depleted transplantation in children. Preparing the TCRbeta library involved the use of unique molecular identifiers. TCRdb reprocessed the PCR reads via MiXCR and lists one record per CDR3 protein. The sample has 60,000 or so distinct CDR3 sequences; less than 55% are singletons. The sequences come from PBMCs, mostly from graft donor cells, collected 360 days after TCRalphabeta/CD19-depleted stem cell transplant. These receptors were obtained from a male patient between 5 and 17 years old who had a stem cell transplant for acute lymphoblastic leukemia, so the T cells may come from the graft donor.

The chain is built from TRBV21-1 and TRBJ2-2; the DNA was not used to check the table's D call, TRBD2. TRBV21-1 is shown as a pseudogene. CDR3 length equals 14 residues. The CDR3 DNA reads TGTGCCAGCAGCAAAGGGGAGCACACCGGGGAGCTGTTTTTT. It yields the protein CASSKGEHTGELFF.

This clonotype was seen more than once but under ten times. The genes are TRBV7-9 and TRBJ2-5, with D perhaps matching TRBD2 (5 bases). The CDR3 length is 12 residues. With 8 bases removed from V and 9 bases from J, the gap between germline ends came to 16 bases. Germline V gives CDR1 SEHNR, CDR2 FQNEAQ (reference sequence). The CDR3 here is CASRSPYGAQYF. CDR3 coding DNA: TGTGCCAGCCGATCTCCTTACGGGGCCCAGTACTTC. The full variable domain, completed using reference TRBV7-9 and TRBJ2-5, is DTGVSQNPRHKITKRGQNVTFRCDPISEHNRLYWYRQTLGQGPEFLTYFQNEAQLEKSRLLSDRFSAERPKGSFSTLEIQRTEQGDSAMYLCASRSPYGAQYFGPGTRLLVL.

The rearrangement uses TRBV3-1 and TRBJ2-7; 7 bases line up with TRBD2. Germline V gene lookup returns CDR1 LGHDT and CDR2 YNNKEL (reference sequence). Trimming cost V 4 bases and J 5 bases; bases outside gene matches: 8. The CDR3 extends over 14 amino acids. The CDR3 spells CASSPSGGTNEQYV. The CDR3 DNA is TGTGCCAGCAGCCCGTCCGGGGGGACCAACGAGCAGTACGTC.

Only a few counts were recorded for this clonotype. The chain couples TRBV19 to TRBJ2-1, with 13 bases matching TRBD2. CDR3 length: 16 residues. Germline V gene data show CDR1 as LNHDA and CDR2 as SQIVND (reference sequence). V trimming: 5 bases; J trimming: 7 bases; junction bases outside the gene matches: 8. The CDR3, as DNA: TGTGCCAGTAGTCTCTCGACTAGCGGGAGGTGGAATGAGCAGTTCTTC. Translated, it gives CASSLSTSGRWNEQFF.

This clonotype turned up a few times. CDR3 DNA sequence: TGCGCCAGCAGCCAAGAAGAGCTGGGAGGGGGGAACTACGAGCAGTACTTC. It codes for CASSQEELGGGNYEQYF. This chain uses TRBV4-1 with TRBJ2-7; possibly TRBD2 for D (7 bases). Germline-derived CDR1 and CDR2 are MGHRA and YSYEKL. CDR3 size: 17 residues. Trimming pared 0 bases from V and 3 bases from J, leaving 18 bases between.

A few counts support this clonotype. V usage is TRBV12-3 or TRBV12-4 and J usage is TRBJ2-2; maybe TRBD1 (6 bases). This CDR3 is built from 13 residues. Trimming took off 6 bases at V and 9 bases at J, with 14 bases between the two ends. The CDR3 nucleotides are TGTGCCAGCAGCTCACGACAGGACCGGGAGCTGTTTTTT. The encoded protein is CASSSRQDRELFF.

The sample holds a few counts of this clonotype. The CDR3 sequence: CAISESREQQFF. The DNA for the CDR3 is TGTGCCATCAGTGAGTCCCGGGAGCAGCAGTTCTTC. V gene TRBV10-3 combines with J gene TRBJ2-1; possibly TRBD2 for D (6 bases). Trimming removed 0 bases at V and 11 bases at J, with 8 bases between. The CDR3 is made up of 12 amino acids. CDR1 and CDR2 (germline): ENHRY, SYGVKD.

This clonotype occurred a few times. The rearrangement joins TRBV15 to TRBJ2-7, with 8 bases fitting TRBD1. CDR1 is LNHNV and CDR2 is YYDKDF in the germline V gene (reference sequence). J was trimmed by 5 bases and V by 2 bases; bases with no gene match: 17. The CDR3 has 18 residues. The CDR3 DNA reads TGTGCCACCAGCAGATCCGTTCACAGGGGGTCCTCTACTAACGAGCAGTACTTC. It encodes CATSRSVHRGSSTNEQYF. Combining the CDR3 with reference TRBV15 and TRBJ2-7 gives the whole variable domain DAMVIQNPRYQVTQFGKPVTLSCSQTLNHNVMYWYQQKSSQAPKLLFHYYDKDFNNEADTPDNFQSRRPNTSFCFLDIRSPGLGDTAMYLCATSRSVHRGSSTNEQYFGPGTRLTVT.

The rearrangement uses TRBV20-1 and TRBJ2-7; the D gene is possibly TRBD1 (5 bases). Trimming took off 6 bases at V and 6 bases at J, with 15 bases between the two ends. Germline CDR1 DFQATT, CDR2 SNEGSKA (reference sequence). The CDR3 loop spans 12 amino acids. Here the CDR3 reads CSATRVLVEQYF. The CDR3, as DNA: TGCAGTGCAACCAGGGTTCTGGTCGAGCAGTACTTC.

This clonotype has just a few counts. This chain connects TRBV10-3 to TRBJ2-3; D uncertain. The CDR3 loop spans 12 amino acids. Trimming left V 2 bases short and J 3 bases short, with 3 bases between. CDR1 is ENHRY and CDR2 is SYGVKD in the germline V gene. The CDR3 spells CAISEVTDTQYF. The CDR3 bases are TGTGCCATCAGTGAGGTAACAGATACGCAGTATTTT.

The chain carries TRBV29-1 and TRBJ2-7; 13 nucleotides line up with TRBD2. V shed 4 bases, J shed 2 bases, and the junction held 8 bases outside the gene matches. The CDR3 has 16 residues. The germline V gene encodes CDR1 SQVTM and CDR2 ANQGSEA. DNA of the CDR3: TGCAGCGTTGGAACTAGCGGGAGGGGAGGGCCCTACGAGCAGTACTTC. Amino acid sequence: CSVGTSGRGGPYEQYF.

There are a few counts of this clonotype. V usage is TRBV28 and J usage is TRBJ2-1; 14 positions agree with TRBD2. The length of the CDR3 is 16 residues. The junction had 10 bases not matched to a gene; V was cut back by 6 bases and J by 9 bases. Germline loops: CDR1 MDHEN, CDR2 SYDVKM. This CDR3 reads CASRSTSGRALGEQFF. CDR3 DNA: TGTGCCAGCAGATCGACTAGCGGGAGGGCCCTGGGTGAGCAGTTCTTC.